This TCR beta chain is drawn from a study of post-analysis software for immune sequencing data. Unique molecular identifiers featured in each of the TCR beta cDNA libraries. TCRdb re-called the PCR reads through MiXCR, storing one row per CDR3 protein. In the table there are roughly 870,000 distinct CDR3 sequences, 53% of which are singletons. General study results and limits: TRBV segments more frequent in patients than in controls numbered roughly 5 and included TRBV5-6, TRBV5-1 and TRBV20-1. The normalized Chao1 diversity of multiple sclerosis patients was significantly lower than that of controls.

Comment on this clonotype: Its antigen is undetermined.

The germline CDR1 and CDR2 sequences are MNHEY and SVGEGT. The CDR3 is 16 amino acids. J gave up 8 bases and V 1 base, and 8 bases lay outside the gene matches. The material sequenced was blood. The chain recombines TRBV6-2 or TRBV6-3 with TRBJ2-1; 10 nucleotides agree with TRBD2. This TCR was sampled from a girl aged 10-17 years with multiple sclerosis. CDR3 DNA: TGTGCCAGCAGTTACTTCCCTAGCGGGAGCCTGGATGAGCAGTTCTTC. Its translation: CASSYFPSGSLDEQFF.